Listed below are T cell receptor beta chains from one sample, sequenced in a study of blood T cell repertoires in COVID-19. The assay was immunoSEQ multiplex PCR, and TCRdb's table has in-frame clones only and misses some. The sample carries around 230,000 clones, approximately 84% recorded once. What was sequenced was PBMCs or T cells enriched from blood (not recorded which). The source is a middle-aged man who had recovered from COVID-19. The CDR3 runs from the conserved cysteine through the conserved F or W. D genes are given only for firm matches. Clone sizes are given selectively: once, few, many, or a class where the clone is expanded.

TRBD1,NA,TRBV28,16,TRBJ1-2,TGTGCCAGCAGTGTAGGAGGGGGACAGCAGTTCTATGGCTACACCTTC,CASSVGGGQQFYGYTF
TRBD1,NA,TRBV5-6,14,TRBJ1-5,TGTGCCAGCAGCCCGGGACAGGGCTATCAGCCCCAGCATTTT,CASSPGQGYQPQHF
TRBD2,NA,TRBV7-3,17,TRBJ2-1,TGTGCCAGCAGCTTAAATCCTGGAGCGGGAGCCTACAATGAGCAGTTCTTC,CASSLNPGAGAYNEQFF
NA,NA,TRBV7-9,11,TRBJ2-3,TGTGCCAGCAGCTTAGGGCAAACGCAGTATTTT,CASSLGQTQYF
TRBD2,NA,TRBV9,20,TRBJ2-1,TGTGCCAGCAGCGTCTCTCCCGGGACTAGCGGGGGGAGGCCCTACAATGAGCAGTTCTTC,CASSVSPGTSGGRPYNEQFF
TRBD1,NA,TRBV19,13,TRBJ2-7,TGTGCCACCTCGGGACAGGGGAAATACGAGCAGTACTTC,CATSGQGKYEQYF
TRBD1,NA,TRBV19,17,TRBJ1-6,TGTGCCAGTAGTACGCCGGGACAGGGGGAATATAATTCACCCCTCCACTTT,CASSTPGQGEYNSPLHF
NA,few,TRBV11-2,16,TRBJ1-3,TGTGCCAGCAGCTTAGTGAGTCCTTTCTCTGGAAACACCATATATTTT,CASSLVSPFSGNTIYF
NA,NA,TRBV11-3,13,TRBJ2-2,TGTGCCAGCAGCCGGGTCGACACCGGGGAGCTGTTTTTT,CASSRVDTGELFF
TRBD1,few,TRBV27,14,TRBJ1-1,TGTGCCAGCACCGCGGACAGGGCGAACACTGAAGCTTTCTTT,CASTADRANTEAFF
NA,NA,TRBV10-3,14,TRBJ1-1,TGTGCCATCAGTGAGACAGGCCGAGAGTCCCAAGCTTTCTTT,CAISETGRESQAFF
NA,once,TRBV14,13,TRBJ1-5,TGTGCCAGCAGCCAAGATCGTAGATCGCCCCAGCATTTT,CASSQDRRSPQHF
NA,NA,TRBV28,12,TRBJ1-1,TGTGCCAGCAGTTTGCGGGAAGATGAAGCTTTCTTT,CASSLREDEAFF
TRBD1,NA,TRBV9,15,TRBJ2-2,TGTGCCAGCAGCGTGAGACAGGGGCGGTTCGGGGAGCTGTTTTTT,CASSVRQGRFGELFF
TRBD1,NA,TRBV7-9,18,TRBJ2-7,TGTGCCAGCAGCTTTCTGCCCGGGACAGGGGGTTTATCCTACGAGCAGTACTTC,CASSFLPGTGGLSYEQYF
NA,NA,TRBV7-8,16,TRBJ1-3,TGTGCCAGCAGCTTAGCGTACGGGGTCGGTGGAAACACCATATATTTT,CASSLAYGVGGNTIYF
NA,NA,TRBV6-5,14,TRBJ1-6,TGTGCCAGCAGGTCCGGGATAAATAATTCACCCCTCCACTTT,CASRSGINNSPLHF
TRBD2,NA,TRBV5-4,14,TRBJ2-5,TGTGCCAGCAGCCCCCGGGGGGATCAAGAGACCCAGTACTTC,CASSPRGDQETQYF
TRBD2,few,TRBV28,15,TRBJ2-1,TGTGCCAGCACCTCGACTAGCGGGAGTTTAAATGAGCAGTTCTTC,CASTSTSGSLNEQFF
NA,NA,TRBV2,14,TRBJ2-1,TGTGCCAGCACCGAACGGAGCTCCTACAATGAGCAGTTCTTC,CASTERSSYNEQFF
TRBD2,NA,TRBV7-9,14,TRBJ2-3,TGTGCCAGCAGCTTAGGGACTAGCGGAGATACGCAGTATTTT,CASSLGTSGDTQYF
TRBD2,NA,TRBV3-1/TRBV3-2,15,TRBJ2-7,TGTGCCAGCAGCCTTAGCGGGGTTCGGTCCTACGAGCAGTACTTC,CASSLSGVRSYEQYF
NA,NA,TRBV29-1,14,TRBJ1-4,TGCAGCGTTTTCACAGGGTCAACTAATGAAAAACTGTTTTTT,CSVFTGSTNEKLFF
NA,NA,TRBV7-9,13,TRBJ1-2,TGTGCCAGCAGCCCAGGGCCCCGGGCGGCTACAACCTTC,CASSPGPRAATTF
TRBD1,few,TRBV4-1,16,TRBJ1-5,TGCGCCAGCAGCCACACGTCGCAGGGGGCGTATCAGCCCCAGCATTTT,CASSHTSQGAYQPQHF
NA,NA,TRBV30,13,TRBJ1-1,TGTGCCTGGAGTTATGCGGGGAGGACTGAAGCTTTCTTT,CAWSYAGRTEAFF
NA,NA,TRBV7-2,16,TRBJ1-6,TGTGCCAGCAGCTCGACAGGAATCTCCTATAATTCACCCCTCCACTTT,CASSSTGISYNSPLHF
TRBD2,NA,TRBV7-2,14,TRBJ2-7,TGTGCCAGCAGCTTGACTAGCGGGAACCACGAGCAGTACTTC,CASSLTSGNHEQYF
TRBD1,NA,TRBV5-1,16,TRBJ2-5,TGCGCCAGCAGACCATCACAGGGGGCGATTTCAAAGACCCAGTACTTC,CASRPSQGAISKTQYF
NA,once,TRBV7-2,15,TRBJ1-1,TGTGCCAGCAGCTTAGCCGACGGACTCGCCACTGAAGCTTTCTTT,CASSLADGLATEAFF
TRBD2,once,TRBV6-5,15,TRBJ2-1,TGTGCCAGCAGCGTTCGCGGGAGCCCCTACAATGAGCAGTTCTTC,CASSVRGSPYNEQFF
NA,NA,TRBV3-1/TRBV3-2,13,TRBJ1-1,TGTGCCAGCAGCCCCCACAGGTACACTGAAGCTTTCTTT,CASSPHRYTEAFF
NA,NA,TRBV11-2,14,TRBJ2-5,TGTGCCAGCAGCTTAGGGGCAGACCAAGAGACCCAGTACTTC,CASSLGADQETQYF
NA,NA,TRBV4-1,16,TRBJ1-1,TGCGCCAGCAGCCAAGGCCCGGCCAGGGCGAACACTGAAGCTTTCTTT,CASSQGPARANTEAFF
NA,NA,TRBV23-1,15,TRBJ1-5,TGCGCCAGCAGTCAGAACAGGAATAGCAATCAGCCCCAGCATTTT,CASSQNRNSNQPQHF
NA,NA,TRBV7-2,15,TRBJ1-6,TGTGCCAGCAGCCCTGGGGTAGGGGCACATTCACCCCTCCACTTT,CASSPGVGAHSPLHF
NA,NA,TRBV18,16,TRBJ2-7,TGTGCCAGCTCCCCTAAGGGACACCGTGACTCCTACGAGCAGTACTTC,CASSPKGHRDSYEQYF
TRBD2,NA,TRBV15,13,TRBJ2-1,TGTGCCACCGCCGGGACTAGACATAGTGAGCAGTTCTTC,CATAGTRHSEQFF
NA,few,TRBV3-1/TRBV3-2,13,TRBJ1-1,TGTGCCAGCGTGGACAATTTGAACACTGAAGCTTTCTTT,CASVDNLNTEAFF
NA,NA,TRBV30,16,TRBJ1-1,TGTGCCTGGAGTCCCTTAGGGGTAAGGCTGAACACTGAAGCTTTCTTT,CAWSPLGVRLNTEAFF
NA,NA,TRBV10-1,14,TRBJ2-3,TGCGCCAGCAGTGAGTCGCGACTCACAGATACGCAGTATTTT,CASSESRLTDTQYF
NA,NA,TRBV4-3,19,TRBJ2-3,TGCGCCAGCAGCCAATCTAGTCCTAGGGGCCGGGCGCACACAGATACGCAGTATTTT,CASSQSSPRGRAHTDTQYF
TRBD1,NA,TRBV7-9,16,TRBJ1-6,TGTGCCAGCAGCCCCTATTTAGGGGGCGTCGGGTCACCCCTCCACTTT,CASSPYLGGVGSPLHF
TRBD1,NA,TRBV9,16,TRBJ1-3,TGTGCCAGCAGCGTAGGGAGGGGGCTTGTTGGAAACACCATATATTTT,CASSVGRGLVGNTIYF
NA,NA,TRBV7-2,15,TRBJ1-5,TGTGCCAGCAGCCCAGAACAGGGCTGGGGCCAGCCCCAGCATTTT,CASSPEQGWGQPQHF
TRBD2,NA,TRBV29-1,15,TRBJ2-5,TGCAGCGTTGACCGACCAAGTAGCGGGAGGGAGACCCAGTACTTC,CSVDRPSSGRETQYF
TRBD1,NA,TRBV19,15,TRBJ1-4,TGTGCCAGTAGCACCGGGACAGCAACTAATGAAAAACTGTTTTTT,CASSTGTATNEKLFF
NA,NA,TRBV9,14,TRBJ2-3,TGTGCCAGCAGCGTAGGGGACTTCGCAGATACGCAGTATTTT,CASSVGDFADTQYF
NA,NA,TRBV2,12,TRBJ2-7,TGTGCCAGCAATAGAGATCAGGACGAGCAGTACTTC,CASNRDQDEQYF
NA,NA,TRBV7-3,12,TRBJ2-2,TGTGCCAGCAGCGGCGCGGCCGGGGAGCTGTTTTTT,CASSGAAGELFF
NA,NA,TRBV10-2,14,TRBJ2-7,TGCGCCAGCAGTGATCCAAGCGGACCCTACGAGCAGTACTTC,CASSDPSGPYEQYF
NA,NA,TRBV12-3/TRBV12-4,13,TRBJ1-5,TGTGCCAGCACCTCGCGTAGCAATCAGCCCCAGCATTTT,CASTSRSNQPQHF